One and the same sample provided the 28 T cell receptor beta chains below, sequenced in a study of CD4 T cells in relation to SARS-CoV-2 and coronaviruses. This table comes from immunoSEQ multiplex PCR, and its TCRdb copy is limited to in-frame clones, with some not included. The data contain about 21,000 clones, just under 80% of them singletons. No antigen is known for these receptors. Unexposed donor CD4+ T cells date from about 2011-2018, before the COVID-19 pandemic. The cells were cultured for about ten days before CD4+ T cells were isolated. Specimen: CD4+ T cells from PBMCs, cultured in vitro. These receptor sequences come from a human donor in good health.

The rearrangement joins TRBV10-3 to TRBJ2-7; no reliable D call. CDR1 ENHRY and CDR2 SYGVKD come from the germline V gene. Trimming cost V 7 bases and J 4 bases, with 8 bases left between them. CDR3 size: 11 residues. The CDR3 DNA sequence: TGTGCCATCACTTCTAAATACGAGCAGTACTTC. It is translated as CAITSKYEQYF.

This clone was seen a single time. The genes are TRBV28 and TRBJ2-3; TRBD2 matches at 11 bases. The J segment lost 0 bases and the V segment lost 8 bases, leaving 16 bases of the junction unmatched. The CDR3 has 19 amino acids. The germline gives CDR1 MDHEN, CDR2 SYDVKM. Written as DNA, the CDR3 is TGTGCCAGCCCTCCGGGACAAGGGACTAGCGGAACTAGCACAGATACGCAGTATTTT. Amino acid sequence: CASPPGQGTSGTSTDTQYF.

The V and J genes are TRBV19 and TRBJ2-3; D tentatively reads TRBD1 or TRBD2 (6 bases each). Germline V lookup: CDR1 LNHDA, CDR2 SQIVND (reference sequence). This CDR3 comprises 14 residues. The ends were cut back, 3 bases at V and 4 bases at J, with 11 bases in the middle. CDR3 sequence: CASSIRGRPDTQYF. Here the CDR3 DNA reads TGTGCCAGTAGTATTCGGGGGCGCCCAGATACGCAGTATTTT. The full variable domain, rest sourced from reference TRBV19 and TRBJ2-3, is DGGITQSPKYLFRKEGQNVTLSCEQNLNHDAMYWYRQDPGQGLRLIYYSQIVNDFQKGDIAEGYSVSREKKESFPLTVTSAQKNPTAFYLCASSIRGRPDTQYFGPGTRLTVL.

This clone was recorded a few times. The junction and the germline gene differ at one end; a read error may be behind it. The chain has TRBV30 and TRBJ2-1, with D perhaps matching TRBD2 (5 bases). The CDR3 consists of 12 residues. Germline V gene lookup returns CDR1 GTSNPN and CDR2 SVGIG (reference sequence). The CDR3 DNA reads TGTGCCTGGAGCCACCCGGGATCTCGGCAGGTCTTC. Translating gives CAWSHPGSRQVF.

This chain connects TRBV6-5 to TRBJ1-1; D gene ambiguous. V was pared by 5 bases and J by 7 bases, with 14 bases between. Germline CDR1 is MNHEY and CDR2 is SVGAGI. The CDR3 is made up of 13 amino acids. CDR3 coding DNA: TGTGCCAGCAGTCCTACAACGGCGGGTGAAGCTTTCTTT. Its protein is CASSPTTAGEAFF.

The chain employs TRBV5-5 and TRBJ1-1, with unresolved D. The CDR3 is made up of 16 amino acids. Trimming took 3 bases from V and 4 from J, leaving 19 bases between them. The germline V gene encodes CDR1 SGHKS and CDR2 YYEKEE (reference sequence). The CDR3 DNA sequence: TGTGCCAGCAGCTGGACTCTAAGGGATTTGGGCACTGAAGCTTTCTTT. Amino acids: CASSWTLRDLGTEAFF. Full variable domain (rest looked up from reference TRBV5-5 and TRBJ1-1): DAGVTQSPTHLIKTRGQQVTLRCSPISGHKSVSWYQQVLGQGPQFIFQYYEKEERGRGNFPDRFSARQFPNYSSELNVNALLLGDSALYLCASSWTLRDLGTEAFFGQGTRLTVV.

The CDR3: CATSTSGGKLFF. CDR3 sequence (DNA): TGTGCCACCAGTACTTCTGGCGGTAAACTGTTTTTT. This chain joins TRBV24-1 and TRBJ1-4; no firm D call. V was trimmed by 6 bases and J by 11 bases, leaving 12 bases between them. The germline gives CDR1 KGHDR, CDR2 SFDVKD. The CDR3 has 12 amino acids.

V and J are TRBV11-2 and TRBJ2-3; D not certain. Germline-derived CDR1 and CDR2 are SGHAT and FQNNGV. This CDR3 has 14 amino acids. Trimming removed 1 base from V and 2 bases from J, with 7 bases in between. The CDR3 bases are TGTGCCAGCAGCTTAGCAGTCATCACAGATACGCAGTATTTT. It translates to CASSLAVITDTQYF.

The chain employs TRBV5-4 and TRBJ2-1, with 7 positions matching TRBD1. Germline CDR1 and CDR2: SGHNT and YYREEE (reference sequence). The CDR3 totals 14 residues. The J segment lost 6 bases and the V segment lost 4 bases, leaving 7 bases of the junction unmatched. The CDR3 DNA reads as TGTGCCAGCAGCAACCGGGACAGAACCAATGAGCAGTTCTTC. It specifies CASSNRDRTNEQFF.

V gene TRBV24-1 combines with J gene TRBJ2-2; 12 bases match TRBD2. This CDR3 region has 16 residues. The trim removed 5 bases at V and 5 bases at J, leaving 5 bases unmatched. Per the germline V gene, CDR1 is KGHDR and CDR2 is SFDVKD. The CDR3 sequence is CATSGGLAGLTGELFF. DNA for the CDR3: TGTGCCACCAGTGGTGGACTAGCGGGATTAACCGGGGAGCTGTTTTTT.

This clone was seen only a few times. The rearrangement links TRBV11-2 to TRBJ1-6, with D uncertain. Trimming removed 2 bases at V and 10 bases at J, with 6 bases between. Germline CDR1 reads SGHAT; CDR2 reads FQNNGV. The CDR3 loop spans 12 amino acids. CDR3 amino acids: CASSLNRSPLHF. The CDR3 DNA reads TGTGCCAGCAGCTTAAACAGATCACCCCTCCACTTT.

This clone has only one observation. The CDR3 is CSASGLAYEQFF. In DNA form, the CDR3 reads TGCAGTGCTAGTGGACTAGCCTATGAGCAGTTCTTC. The chain recombines TRBV20-1 with TRBJ2-1; 8 bases fit TRBD2. There are 12 residues in the CDR3. The germline gives CDR1 DFQATT, CDR2 SNEGSKA (reference sequence). V lost 3 bases to trimming and J lost 8 bases; unmatched junction nucleotides: 3.

This chain uses TRBV19 with TRBJ1-2, with 7 bases identical to TRBD1. Trimming cost V 5 bases and J 3 bases; bases outside gene matches: 9. This CDR3 region has 15 residues. Germline V gene lookup returns CDR1 LNHDA and CDR2 SQIVND (reference sequence). The CDR3 bases are TGTGCCAGTAGTGGATTTAAGGGGGCGCACTATGGCTACACCTTC. Translating gives CASSGFKGAHYGYTF.

The rearrangement joins TRBV29-1 to TRBJ1-2, with D uncertain. Deletions cut 2 bases from V and 1 base from J, with 8 bases between. Germline V lookup: CDR1 SQVTM, CDR2 ANQGSEA. The CDR3 loop spans 13 amino acids. The chain's CDR3 is CSVETGLNYGYTF. The CDR3 DNA is TGCAGCGTTGAAACCGGTCTTAACTATGGCTACACCTTC.

CDR3 protein: CASSQTGSLVSEKLFF. CDR3 nucleotides: TGTGCCAGCAGCCAAACCGGGAGCCTAGTTAGTGAAAAACTGTTTTTT. This sequence joins TRBV14 and TRBJ1-4; D is unclear. This CDR3 comprises 16 residues. Germline lookup yields CDR1 SGHDN and CDR2 FVKESK. Trimming stripped 2 bases from V and 7 bases from J, with 17 bases between.

The CDR3 bases are TGTGCCAGTAGCATGACTAGGGTGGCCAACGTCCTGACTTTC. Amino acids: CASSMTRVANVLTF. The J gene is TRBJ2-6, the V gene TRBV19; the D gene is possibly TRBD2 (6 bases). Per germline, CDR1 LNHDA and CDR2 SQIVND (reference sequence). The CDR3 is 14 amino acids. V lost 6 bases and J 6 bases, leaving 12 bases between the germline ends.

The chain joins TRBV3-1 (or the pseudogene TRBV3-2) to TRBJ2-1; 7 nucleotides line up with TRBD2. V lost 4 bases, J lost 5 bases, and 8 bases stayed unmatched. The CDR3 sequence is 15 residues long. CDR1 is LGHDT, CDR2 YNNKEL, per germline (reference sequence). CDR3 DNA: TGTGCCAGCAGCCCCCCTGGCGGGAGTAACAATGAGCAGTTCTTC. Protein product: CASSPPGGSNNEQFF.

The CDR3: CSVVRGGEQYF. The CDR3 bases are TGCAGCGTTGTCAGGGGAGGCGAGCAGTACTTC. The V and J genes are TRBV29-1 and TRBJ2-7; perhaps D is TRBD1 or TRBD2 (6 bases each). This CDR3 has 11 amino acids. The V end was cut by 4 bases, the J end by 6 bases, with 10 bases between. Germline lookup yields CDR1 SQVTM and CDR2 ANQGSEA.

The chain links TRBV11-2 to TRBJ2-1, with 9 bases lining up with TRBD2. Per the germline V gene, CDR1 is SGHAT and CDR2 is FQNNGV. The CDR3 runs 15 residues. V lost 3 bases, J lost 6 bases, and 6 bases stayed unmatched. CDR3 sequence reads: CASSFEREVLNEQFF. Here the CDR3 DNA reads TGTGCCAGCAGCTTCGAGCGGGAGGTCCTCAATGAGCAGTTCTTC.

The chain joins TRBV7-9 to TRBJ1-3, with a tentative D call TRBD1 (5 bases). V lost 5 bases and J 0 bases, leaving 14 bases between the germline ends. In germline, CDR1 is SEHNR, CDR2 FQNEAQ (reference sequence). CDR3 size: 16 residues. CDR3 nucleotides: TGTGCCAGCAGCCCATGGCTCGGGGCCTCTGGAAACACCATATATTTT. Its translation: CASSPWLGASGNTIYF.

The gene calls are TRBV7-8 and TRBJ1-5, with 8 positions matching TRBD1. Trimming took 1 base from V and 3 from J; bases not matched to a gene: 5. CDR1 is SGHVS and CDR2 is FQNEAQ in the germline V gene. CDR3 length: 16 residues. CDR3 amino acids: CASSLGTGLNNQPQHF. In DNA form, the CDR3 reads TGTGCCAGCAGCTTAGGGACAGGGTTGAACAATCAGCCCCAGCATTTT.

The chain combines TRBV2 with TRBJ1-1; weak D call: TRBD1 (6 bases). Trimming took 4 bases from V and 0 from J, leaving 9 bases between them. Per germline, CDR1 SNHLY and CDR2 FYNNEI. CDR3 size: 14 residues. CDR3 DNA: TGTGCCAGCAGTGGGGACATTATGAACACTGAAGCTTTCTTT. Amino acids: CASSGDIMNTEAFF.

This clone was seen a single time. CDR3 bases: TGTGCCAGTAGTATAGTCAAGGCAGGGAACACTGAAGCTTTCTTT. Encoded protein: CASSIVKAGNTEAFF. The chain couples TRBV19 to TRBJ1-1, with D hard to call. Trimming removed 1 base from V and 1 base from J, with 10 bases in between. Germline CDR1 LNHDA, CDR2 SQIVND (reference sequence). The CDR3 consists of 15 residues.

This chain joins TRBV24-1 and TRBJ2-2; 13 bases fit TRBD2. CDR1 and CDR2 (germline): KGHDR, SFDVKD. J was trimmed by 6 bases and V by 9 bases; bases with no gene match: 0. CDR3 length: 13 amino acids. CDR3 in amino acids: CATGTSGAGELFF. CDR3 sequence (DNA): TGTGCCACCGGGACTAGCGGGGCCGGGGAGCTGTTTTTT.

The table lists this clone with a few counts. The chain carries TRBV7-9 and TRBJ1-1; TRBD1 might be the D (6 bases). This CDR3 has 14 residues. V lost 4 bases and J 0 bases, leaving 9 bases between the germline ends. Per the germline V gene, CDR1 is SEHNR and CDR2 is FQNEAQ (reference sequence). The CDR3 here is CASSYRELNTEAFF. The CDR3 DNA follows: TGTGCCAGCAGCTACAGGGAGCTGAACACTGAAGCTTTCTTT.

The chain has TRBV19 and TRBJ2-3; unclear D gene. In germline, CDR1 is LNHDA, CDR2 SQIVND (reference sequence). The V gene lost 3 bases and the J gene lost 1 base, with 8 bases spanning the gap. The CDR3 spans 14 residues. The CDR3 DNA follows: TGTGCCAGTAGTATCATTCGCGGCACAGATACGCAGTATTTT. Amino acids: CASSIIRGTDTQYF.

The V gene is TRBV18, the J gene TRBJ2-7; TRBD2 agrees at 8 bases. The CDR3 is made up of 16 amino acids. V lost 5 bases, J lost 0 bases, and 9 bases stayed unmatched. Per germline, CDR1 KGHSH and CDR2 LQKENI. CDR3 amino acids: CASSVGLAASSYEQYF. The DNA of the CDR3 is TGTGCCAGCTCAGTAGGACTAGCCGCCTCCTCCTACGAGCAGTACTTC.

This chain's CDR3 is CASASAWGEKLFF. The CDR3 DNA sequence: TGCGCCAGCGCGTCTGCCTGGGGGGAAAAACTGTTTTTT. The J gene is TRBJ1-4, the V gene TRBV5-1; maybe TRBD1 (5 bases). This CDR3 contains 13 residues. Deletions cut 7 bases from V and 8 bases from J, with 15 bases between. The germline gives CDR1 SGHRS, CDR2 YFSETQ.